A selection of T cell receptor beta chains follows, all from one sample in a study of shared clonotypes between healthy human individuals. Method: immunoSEQ multiplex PCR; TCRdb's copy keeps in-frame clones and lacks some. The sample holds roughly 680,000 clones, 55% to 75% seen once. Sample: memory CD4+ T cells sorted from blood. Receptor source: a woman aged 25-40 years in good health. The CDR3 runs from the conserved cysteine through the conserved F or W. Each record gives: CDR3 length, clone size, V gene, J gene, D gene, CDR3 protein, CDR3 DNA. D genes are given only for firm matches. Size tells how often a clone was seen (once, few, many) or the class of an expanded clone, and some rows leave it out.

CDR3 length: 15
clone size: .
V gene: TRBV7-8
J gene: TRBJ2-7
D gene: .
CDR3 protein: CASRMGPPGDCEQYF
CDR3 DNA: TGTGCCAGCAGAATGGGTCCCCCGGGGGATTGTGAGCAGTACTTC

CDR3 length: 15
clone size: .
V gene: TRBV6-1
J gene: TRBJ1-5
D gene: TRBD1
CDR3 protein: CASETLTGGIQPQHF
CDR3 DNA: TGTGCCAGCGAAACCCTGACAGGGGGAATTCAGCCCCAGCATTTT

CDR3 length: 17
clone size: many
V gene: TRBV15
J gene: TRBJ2-1
D gene: TRBD2
CDR3 protein: CATMRPKEAGVPDEQFF
CDR3 DNA: TGTGCCACTATGCGACCGAAGGAAGCGGGAGTCCCAGATGAGCAGTTCTTC

CDR3 length: 15
clone size: .
V gene: TRBV6-5
J gene: TRBJ1-6
D gene: TRBD1
CDR3 protein: CASSYSGQGDSPLHF
CDR3 DNA: TGTGCCAGCAGTTACTCGGGACAGGGGGATTCACCCCTCCACTTT

CDR3 length: 15
clone size: .
V gene: TRBV19
J gene: TRBJ2-5
D gene: .
CDR3 protein: CASSTTPGDQETQYF
CDR3 DNA: TGTGCCAGTAGTACCACACCCGGGGACCAAGAGACCCAGTACTTC

CDR3 length: 15
clone size: .
V gene: TRBV7-9
J gene: TRBJ2-7
D gene: TRBD2
CDR3 protein: CASTRGEGLQQEQYF
CDR3 DNA: TGTGCCAGCACCCGTGGGGAGGGCCTACAACAGGAGCAGTACTTC

CDR3 length: 15
clone size: once
V gene: TRBV15
J gene: TRBJ1-2
D gene: .
CDR3 protein: CATSRDQQGTYGYTF
CDR3 DNA: TGTGCCACCAGCAGAGATCAGCAGGGAACCTATGGCTACACCTTC

CDR3 length: 15
clone size: .
V gene: TRBV25-1
J gene: TRBJ2-3
D gene: TRBD2
CDR3 protein: CASSEISGRGDTQYF
CDR3 DNA: TGTGCCAGCAGTGAAATCAGCGGGAGAGGGGATACGCAGTATTTT

CDR3 length: 15
clone size: once
V gene: TRBV11-2
J gene: TRBJ2-7
D gene: TRBD2
CDR3 protein: CASSALAGGSHEQYF
CDR3 DNA: TGTGCCAGCAGCGCATTAGCGGGAGGTTCGCACGAGCAGTACTTC

CDR3 length: 15
clone size: many
V gene: TRBV18
J gene: TRBJ2-2
D gene: .
CDR3 protein: CASSPAGGLTGELFF
CDR3 DNA: TGTGCCAGCTCACCCGCCGGCGGACTCACCGGGGAGCTGTTTTTT

CDR3 length: 12
clone size: once
V gene: TRBV18
J gene: TRBJ2-7
D gene: .
CDR3 protein: CASSGWGYEQYF
CDR3 DNA: TGTGCCAGCTCCGGATGGGGCTACGAGCAGTACTTC

CDR3 length: 14
clone size: .
V gene: TRBV2
J gene: TRBJ2-4
D gene: TRBD2
CDR3 protein: CASSSGSAKNIQYF
CDR3 DNA: TGTGCCAGCAGTAGCGGGAGTGCCAAAAACATTCAGTACTTC

CDR3 length: 17
clone size: .
V gene: TRBV7-2
J gene: TRBJ2-1
D gene: TRBD2
CDR3 protein: CASSPQWAGGPRDEQFF
CDR3 DNA: TGTGCCAGCAGCCCTCAATGGGCGGGAGGGCCGCGTGATGAGCAGTTCTTC

CDR3 length: 13
clone size: few
V gene: TRBV7-3
J gene: TRBJ2-7
D gene: .
CDR3 protein: CASSLGLEYEQYF
CDR3 DNA: TGTGCCAGCAGCCTGGGACTTGAATACGAGCAGTACTTC

CDR3 length: 13
clone size: .
V gene: TRBV29-1
J gene: TRBJ1-2
D gene: .
CDR3 protein: CSAALTGNYGYTF
CDR3 DNA: TGCAGCGCGGCCCTTACAGGGAACTATGGCTACACCTTC

CDR3 length: 13
clone size: .
V gene: TRBV6-1
J gene: TRBJ2-7
D gene: .
CDR3 protein: CASTPSSDYEQYF
CDR3 DNA: TGTGCCAGCACCCCTTCGTCAGACTACGAGCAGTACTTC

CDR3 length: 11
clone size: .
V gene: TRBV28
J gene: TRBJ2-2
D gene: .
CDR3 protein: CARTYTGELFF
CDR3 DNA: TGTGCGCGGACCTACACCGGGGAGCTGTTTTTT

CDR3 length: 18
clone size: .
V gene: TRBV27
J gene: TRBJ2-1
D gene: TRBD2
CDR3 protein: CASSLGWGLAGPYNEQFF
CDR3 DNA: TGTGCCAGCAGTTTAGGGTGGGGACTAGCGGGCCCGTACAATGAGCAGTTCTTC

CDR3 length: 13
clone size: .
V gene: TRBV28
J gene: TRBJ1-1
D gene: .
CDR3 protein: CASKAGLNTEAFF
CDR3 DNA: TGTGCCAGCAAGGCAGGGCTGAACACTGAAGCTTTCTTT

CDR3 length: 14
clone size: few
V gene: TRBV7-9
J gene: TRBJ2-7
D gene: TRBD2
CDR3 protein: CASSLEGTSYEQYF
CDR3 DNA: TGTGCCAGCAGCTTAGAGGGGACTAGCTACGAGCAGTACTTC

CDR3 length: 16
clone size: .
V gene: TRBV7-6
J gene: TRBJ2-7
D gene: TRBD2
CDR3 protein: CASSFGTSGNLKEQYF
CDR3 DNA: TGTGCCAGCAGCTTCGGGACTAGCGGGAATCTTAAAGAGCAGTACTTC

CDR3 length: 17
clone size: .
V gene: TRBV21-1
J gene: TRBJ2-1
D gene: .
CDR3 protein: CASSKLDQRKSYNEQFF
CDR3 DNA: TGTGCCAGCAGCAAATTGGATCAACGGAAATCCTACAATGAGCAGTTCTTC

CDR3 length: 12
clone size: few
V gene: TRBV9
J gene: TRBJ2-3
D gene: .
CDR3 protein: CASSAHTDTQYF
CDR3 DNA: TGTGCCAGCAGCGCCCACACAGATACGCAGTATTTT

CDR3 length: 14
clone size: few
V gene: TRBV6-5
J gene: TRBJ1-1
D gene: .
CDR3 protein: CASSSNSGETEAFF
CDR3 DNA: TGTGCCAGCAGTTCTAACAGCGGGGAGACTGAAGCTTTCTTT

CDR3 length: 15
clone size: .
V gene: TRBV7-2
J gene: TRBJ1-4
D gene: .
CDR3 protein: CASSLVGGRREKLFF
CDR3 DNA: TGTGCCAGCAGCTTAGTCGGGGGGCGGAGGGAAAAACTGTTTTTT

CDR3 length: 14
clone size: .
V gene: TRBV27
J gene: TRBJ2-5
D gene: .
CDR3 protein: CASSSSRLQETQYF
CDR3 DNA: TGTGCCAGCAGTTCCTCCCGACTTCAAGAGACCCAGTACTTC

CDR3 length: 18
clone size: .
V gene: TRBV5-4
J gene: TRBJ2-5
D gene: TRBD2
CDR3 protein: CASSLGGVAGGRQETQYF
CDR3 DNA: TGTGCCAGCAGCTTGGGAGGGGTAGCGGGAGGGCGGCAAGAGACCCAGTACTTC

CDR3 length: 17
clone size: .
V gene: TRBV4-1
J gene: TRBJ2-4
D gene: .
CDR3 protein: CASSQDKAQTPQNIQYF
CDR3 DNA: TGCGCCAGCAGCCAAGATAAGGCTCAAACTCCCCAAAACATTCAGTACTTC

CDR3 length: 13
clone size: .
V gene: TRBV12-5
J gene: TRBJ2-1
D gene: TRBD1
CDR3 protein: CASGPHRGNEQFF
CDR3 DNA: TGTGCTAGTGGTCCTCACAGGGGGAATGAGCAGTTCTTC

CDR3 length: 15
clone size: .
V gene: TRBV5-1
J gene: TRBJ2-1
D gene: .
CDR3 protein: CASSFGGLPGNEQFF
CDR3 DNA: TGCGCCAGCAGCTTCGGGGGCCTCCCGGGGAATGAGCAGTTCTTC

CDR3 length: 16
clone size: .
V gene: TRBV28
J gene: TRBJ2-7
D gene: .
CDR3 protein: CASSSPQEFSSYEQYF
CDR3 DNA: TGTGCCAGCAGTTCACCGCAGGAGTTCAGCTCCTACGAGCAGTACTTC

CDR3 length: 14
clone size: .
V gene: TRBV28
J gene: TRBJ1-2
D gene: TRBD1
CDR3 protein: CASSARTGDYGYTF
CDR3 DNA: TGTGCCAGCAGTGCCCGGACAGGGGACTATGGCTACACCTTC

CDR3 length: 13
clone size: .
V gene: TRBV2
J gene: TRBJ2-1
D gene: .
CDR3 protein: CASSQTSTNEQFF
CDR3 DNA: TGTGCCAGCAGTCAAACTAGCACAAATGAGCAGTTCTTC

CDR3 length: 15
clone size: .
V gene: TRBV6-5
J gene: TRBJ2-5
D gene: TRBD2
CDR3 protein: CASGTSGRSRETQYF
CDR3 DNA: TGTGCCAGCGGAACTAGCGGGAGGTCGAGGGAGACCCAGTACTTC

CDR3 length: 16
clone size: .
V gene: TRBV10-3
J gene: TRBJ1-1
D gene: TRBD1
CDR3 protein: CAVASGQGASNTEAFF
CDR3 DNA: TGTGCCGTTGCGTCGGGACAGGGGGCCTCGAACACTGAAGCTTTCTTT

CDR3 length: 15
clone size: few
V gene: TRBV28
J gene: TRBJ2-7
D gene: TRBD2
CDR3 protein: CASSFLSGRAYEQYF
CDR3 DNA: TGTGCCAGCAGTTTTCTCAGCGGGAGGGCCTACGAGCAGTACTTC

CDR3 length: 16
clone size: .
V gene: TRBV18
J gene: TRBJ2-5
D gene: TRBD1
CDR3 protein: CASSFRDRARQETQYF
CDR3 DNA: TGTGCCAGCTCATTCCGGGACAGGGCTAGACAAGAGACCCAGTACTTC